The clone carrying this T cell receptor (beta chain) has just a few counts. The data derive from a study of OX40 agonist ivuxolimab in advanced cancers. Whole-study context: Three patients got partial responses; one had hepatocellular carcinoma and two had cutaneous melanoma.

This CDR3 comprises 16 residues. The germline CDR1 and CDR2 sequences are MNHEY and SMNVEV (reference sequence). Trimming at V came to 4 bases and at J to 4 bases, leaving 9 bases not matched to a gene. Clones were sequenced by immunoSEQ multiplex PCR, and TCRdb holds only the in-frame ones, with some missing. The sample consists of tens of thousands of clones, around 80% of them appearing once. This chain joins TRBV27 and TRBJ2-3; 9 nucleotides align to TRBD1. This clonotype was obtained from an adult with an advanced solid tumor such as melanoma, head and neck, liver or kidney cancer. Material: CD4+ or CD8+ T cells sorted from blood, obtained in a trial of the OX40 agonist ivuxolimab. The CDR3 bases are TGTGCCAGCAGTTCTCCCCGGGACAGGGCCGCAGATACGCAGTATTTT. Encoded protein: CASSSPRDRAADTQYF.